These T cell receptor beta chains were read from a single sample in a study of blood T cell repertoires in COVID-19. The assay was immunoSEQ multiplex PCR, and TCRdb's table has in-frame clones only and misses some. The sample includes 100,000 to 150,000 clones, approximately 84% of them seen just once. Sequences were obtained from peripheral blood. The receptors shown here come from a man in his sixties with acute or convalescent COVID-19. Each CDR3 is given with its conserved first and last residue. A D gene is named only where the DNA matches it firmly. Rows give clone size only sometimes, using once, few, many, or a class for an expanded clone.

v_gene,abundance,d_gene,j_gene,CDR3nt,CDR3aa
TRBV20-1,few,NA,TRBJ2-3,TGCAGTGCTAGTCCCCCCCCCAGGGTTGACCTAACAGATACGCAGTATTTT,CSASPPPRVDLTDTQYF
TRBV21-1,NA,NA,TRBJ1-1,TGTGCCAGCAGCAACCGACGATGGATGAGGACTGAAGCTTTCTTT,CASSNRRWMRTEAFF
TRBV19,once,NA,TRBJ2-7,TGTGCCAGTAGTATAGTCAGTGATGCCTACGAGCAGTACTTC,CASSIVSDAYEQYF
TRBV5-1,once,NA,TRBJ2-7,TGCGCCAGCAGCACCGGGGCCTACGAGCAGTACTTC,CASSTGAYEQYF
TRBV6-5,once,NA,TRBJ2-5,TGTGCCAGCAGTCAGCGACAGTCGAGCCAGTACTTC,CASSQRQSSQYF
TRBV4-1,NA,NA,TRBJ1-1,TGCGCCAGCAGCCAAGGGGGGCACACTGAAGCTTTCTTT,CASSQGGHTEAFF
TRBV5-1,once,NA,TRBJ1-6,TGCGCCAGCAGCTTACGTGCGGATTCACCCCTCCACTTT,CASSLRADSPLHF
TRBV3-1/TRBV3-2,NA,TRBD2,TRBJ2-1,TGTGCCAGCAGCCCCCCTAGCGGGGCTTACAATGAGCAGTTCTTC,CASSPPSGAYNEQFF
TRBV7-6,NA,TRBD2,TRBJ2-1,TGTGCCAGCAGCTTAGCGGGGGGGGTCAATGAGCAGTTCTTC,CASSLAGGVNEQFF
TRBV6-5,once,NA,TRBJ1-1,TGTGCCAGCAGTTGGGACAACCTAAACATGAACACTGAAGCTTTCTTT,CASSWDNLNMNTEAFF
TRBV29-1,NA,TRBD2,TRBJ2-1,TGCAGCGTTGGGGCTAGCGGGGGTAATGAGCAGTTCTTC,CSVGASGGNEQFF
TRBV24-1,once,NA,TRBJ2-3,TGTGCCACCAGTGCGGGAGATACGCAGTATTTT,CATSAGDTQYF
TRBV6-6,NA,TRBD1,TRBJ2-7,TGTGCCAGCAGTTTTCCTCCGGGACAGGGACCCTACGAGCAGTACTTC,CASSFPPGQGPYEQYF
TRBV6-5,NA,TRBD1,TRBJ1-1,TGTGCCGCGTACAGGGGGCGGGAGAACACTGAAGCTTTCTTT,CAAYRGRENTEAFF
TRBV19,many,NA,TRBJ1-5,TGTGCCAGTAGTATGGGGGCCCTGATTAGGGGCAATCAGCCCCAGCATTTT,CASSMGALIRGNQPQHF
TRBV9,NA,NA,TRBJ2-1,TGTGCCAGCAGCGTAGTAGGGGGAACTTACAATGAGCAGTTCTTC,CASSVVGGTYNEQFF
TRBV28,NA,TRBD1,TRBJ1-2,TGTGCCAGTTTACTTCAGGGGGCGGGTGGCTACACCTTC,CASLLQGAGGYTF
TRBV5-1,NA,TRBD1,TRBJ2-5,TGCGCCAGCAGCTTGAGGCCCGGGACAGGGTCCCTTCGAGAGACCCAGTACTTC,CASSLRPGTGSLRETQYF
TRBV6-6,NA,NA,TRBJ2-7,TGTGCCAGCAGTTACTCGTTGGGCGTCGAGCAGTACTTC,CASSYSLGVEQYF
TRBV27,NA,NA,TRBJ2-7,TGTGCCAGCAGTTTCGGGATCGCCTACGAGCAGTACTTC,CASSFGIAYEQYF
TRBV5-1,once,NA,TRBJ2-7,TGCGCCAGCGCGGCGACGGATTACGAGCAGTACTTC,CASAATDYEQYF
TRBV30,NA,TRBD2,TRBJ2-1,TGTGCCTACATCCACAGACTAGCGGGGGCGTACAATGAGCAGTTCTTC,CAYIHRLAGAYNEQFF
TRBV6-5,NA,TRBD2,TRBJ2-2,TGTGCCAGCAGTTCGGGACTAGCGAGAACCGGGGAGCTGTTTTTT,CASSSGLARTGELFF
TRBV12-3/TRBV12-4,once,NA,TRBJ1-2,TGTGCCAGCGGGGAGGGGAATGAATTCGGCTACACCTTC,CASGEGNEFGYTF
TRBV9,once,TRBD1,TRBJ1-2,TGTGCCAGCGGGACGGAACCGGACAGGGCAGATCGTGGCTACACCTTC,CASGTEPDRADRGYTF
TRBV6-5,NA,TRBD2,TRBJ2-1,TGTGCCAGCAGGAGCGGGGGGGTCTACAATGAGCAGTTCTTC,CASRSGGVYNEQFF
TRBV6-6,NA,NA,TRBJ2-3,TGTGCCAGCAGCCTCGACCAGCAGGTAGATACGCAGTATTTT,CASSLDQQVDTQYF
TRBV18,NA,TRBD2,TRBJ2-5,TGTGCCAGCTCACCGGGACTAGCGCGTAAAGAGACCCAGTACTTC,CASSPGLARKETQYF
TRBV25-1,NA,NA,TRBJ2-2,TGTGCCAGCGGCGGGGGCCAGGTGACCGGGGAGCTGTTTTTT,CASGGGQVTGELFF
TRBV6-5,NA,TRBD1,TRBJ1-1,TGTGCCAGCAGTTACAGGACAGGGGGATCTGAAGCTTTCTTT,CASSYRTGGSEAFF
TRBV5-1,NA,NA,TRBJ1-4,TGCGCCAGCAGTTCCCCATCTCAGGGTCCTAATGAAAAACTGTTTTTT,CASSSPSQGPNEKLFF
TRBV27,few,TRBD2,TRBJ2-3,TGTGCCAGCACCCAACCTAGACTAGCGGGGGGACTAGATACGCAGTATTTT,CASTQPRLAGGLDTQYF
TRBV6-1,NA,NA,TRBJ2-3,TGTGCCAGCAGTGAATACAGCTCGCGCACAGATACGCAGTATTTT,CASSEYSSRTDTQYF
TRBV19,NA,TRBD2,TRBJ2-5,TGTGCCAGTCGCGGGACTAGCGGGAGACGCCGGGAGACCCAGTACTTC,CASRGTSGRRRETQYF
TRBV5-4,NA,TRBD1,TRBJ2-3,TGTGCCAGCAGTGACAGGGTATCCACAGATACGCAGTATTTT,CASSDRVSTDTQYF
TRBV19,few,NA,TRBJ1-5,TGTGCCAGTAAATCGGACTCCTCCGGGGATCAGCCCCAGCATTTT,CASKSDSSGDQPQHF
TRBV12-3/TRBV12-4,many,NA,TRBJ1-6,TGTGCCAGCCAGGACAGTAATTCACCCCTCCACTTT,CASQDSNSPLHF
TRBV6-5,NA,TRBD1,TRBJ2-5,TGTGCCAGCAGTACACAGGGGGTTAGGAAGACCCAGTACTTC,CASSTQGVRKTQYF
TRBV30,once,TRBD2,TRBJ2-7,TGTGCCTCTCCTCCGGGATTGGGGACTAGCGGAGGCGGAGAGCAGTACTTC,CASPPGLGTSGGGEQYF
TRBV5-1,NA,NA,TRBJ1-4,TGCGCCAGCAGCCCCGGTCTCCAAAACCAAGAAAAACTGTTTTTT,CASSPGLQNQEKLFF
TRBV5-1,once,TRBD1,TRBJ2-7,TGCGCCAGCAGCTTAGAGACAGGGCATAGCTCCTACGAGCAGTACTTC,CASSLETGHSSYEQYF
TRBV24-1,NA,NA,TRBJ1-1,TGTGCCACCAGTGAGAGGGCGAACACTGAAGCTTTCTTT,CATSERANTEAFF
TRBV5-1,NA,TRBD1,TRBJ1-1,TGCGCCAGCAGCCCCAGGGGGGCGGAGAACACTGAAGCTTTCTTT,CASSPRGAENTEAFF
TRBV9,NA,NA,TRBJ2-5,TGTGCCAGCAGCGCCCAGGGGGGTGAGACCCAGTACTTC,CASSAQGGETQYF
TRBV6-5,NA,NA,TRBJ1-1,TGTGCCAGCAGTCCCACGGGGAACACTGAAGCTTTCTTT,CASSPTGNTEAFF
TRBV7-9,NA,TRBD2,TRBJ2-1,TGTGCCAGCAGCTTAGGCGGGGGGGCTGACAATGAGCAGTTCTTC,CASSLGGGADNEQFF
TRBV6-5,few,NA,TRBJ2-2,TGTGCCAGCAGTCGGGAGCCGGGCACCGGGGAGCTGTTTTTT,CASSREPGTGELFF
TRBV30,once,NA,TRBJ2-7,TGTGCCTGGAGTGCGACTACCCGGTCCGCCCGCGGCGAGCAGTACTTC,CAWSATTRSARGEQYF
TRBV6-5,NA,NA,TRBJ1-1,TGTGCCAGCAGTTGGGGGGGGTACACTGAAGCTTTCTTT,CASSWGGYTEAFF
TRBV18,NA,TRBD2,TRBJ2-7,TGTGCCAGCTCGCGAACTAGCGCCCTCACCTACGAGCAGTACTTC,CASSRTSALTYEQYF
TRBV28,NA,TRBD2,TRBJ2-5,TGTGCCAGCAGTCCCGGACTAGCGAGCGTTCAAGAGACCCAGTACTTC,CASSPGLASVQETQYF
TRBV7-2,NA,TRBD1,TRBJ1-2,TGTGCCAGCAGCATCGGACAGGGCACGGGCTACACCTTC,CASSIGQGTGYTF
TRBV7-8,NA,NA,TRBJ2-3,TGTGCCAGCAGCTTAGTTACAGGGCACTCCACAGATACGCAGTATTTT,CASSLVTGHSTDTQYF
TRBV6-6,many,NA,TRBJ2-7,TGTGCCAGCAGTACTGGAGGTGAGCAGTACTTC,CASSTGGEQYF
TRBV19,NA,NA,TRBJ1-2,TGTGCCAGTAGTATTGAGAGTGGGGCAGGCGCTCCAAATGGCTATGGCTACACCTTC,CASSIESGAGAPNGYGYTF
TRBV10-3,NA,NA,TRBJ1-5,TGTGCCATCAGTGAAAGCCCGGAGGTTCAGCCCCAGCATTTT,CAISESPEVQPQHF
TRBV6-5,NA,NA,TRBJ1-5,TGTGCCAGTGAAGCAAGTGTATACGGCAATCAGCCCCAGCATTTT,CASEASVYGNQPQHF